These T cell receptor beta chains were read from a single sample in a study of T cell responses to AZD1222 COVID-19 vaccine. Sequencing was performed with immunoSEQ multiplex PCR; in TCRdb, only in-frame clones are kept and a portion is missing. The sample has about 87,000 clones; roughly 88% are singletons. Source: peripheral blood, taken on day 0 of AZD1222 vaccination. These TCRs come from an adult in good health. The CDR3 runs from the conserved cysteine through the conserved F or W.

v_gene: TRBV6-6
j_gene: TRBJ2-5
CDR3aa: CASSYPPGTSGETQYF

v_gene: TRBV4-2
j_gene: TRBJ2-2
CDR3aa: CASSPRAGRAGELFF

v_gene: TRBV6-2/TRBV6-3
j_gene: TRBJ1-2
CDR3aa: CASSYTTGYGYTF

v_gene: TRBV19
j_gene: TRBJ1-3
CDR3aa: CASSMGSSGNTIYF

v_gene: TRBV7-7
j_gene: TRBJ2-1
CDR3aa: CASSFRLRGLAGAEQFF

v_gene: TRBV3-1/TRBV3-2
j_gene: TRBJ2-7
CDR3aa: CASSQWRSSYEQYF

v_gene: TRBV27
j_gene: TRBJ1-2
CDR3aa: CASRGDRGPSVGYTF

v_gene: TRBV19
j_gene: TRBJ1-1
CDR3aa: CASSIGHGSPTEAFF

v_gene: TRBV28
j_gene: TRBJ2-7
CDR3aa: CASSLSRTGSYEQYF

v_gene: TRBV28
j_gene: TRBJ1-1
CDR3aa: CASSLLTERNTEAFF

v_gene: TRBV6-1
j_gene: TRBJ2-7
CDR3aa: CASSEANPGTSGSPYEQYF

v_gene: TRBV7-3
j_gene: TRBJ2-3
CDR3aa: CASSFWGPTDTQYF

v_gene: TRBV11-3
j_gene: TRBJ2-3
CDR3aa: CASSPFRIDRGSTDTQYF

v_gene: TRBV27
j_gene: TRBJ1-1
CDR3aa: CASSSGRYTEAFF

v_gene: TRBV28
j_gene: TRBJ1-1
CDR3aa: CASSLMRGQLNTEAFF

v_gene: TRBV2
j_gene: TRBJ1-4
CDR3aa: CATKPRGGGLNEKLFF

v_gene: TRBV19
j_gene: TRBJ2-7
CDR3aa: CASSGYSYEQYF

v_gene: TRBV27
j_gene: TRBJ1-2
CDR3aa: CASSLGGLRGYTF

v_gene: TRBV5-1
j_gene: TRBJ1-2
CDR3aa: CASSIRRLAGANYGYTF

v_gene: TRBV20-1
j_gene: TRBJ1-1
CDR3aa: CSASGGPINTEAFF

v_gene: TRBV14
j_gene: TRBJ1-1
CDR3aa: CASSQRTGNTEAFF

v_gene: TRBV27
j_gene: TRBJ1-1
CDR3aa: CASSSLQGMNTEAFF